Below, 23 T cell receptor beta chains from the same sample are listed, as sequenced in a study of T cell responses to AZD1222 COVID-19 vaccine. Sequenced by immunoSEQ multiplex PCR; TCRdb stores in-frame clones only, minus some. Here the sample spans 150,000 to 200,000 clones, around 94% being singletons. Sequencing was performed on peripheral blood, taken on day 0 of AZD1222 vaccination. Receptors originate from an adult in good health.

V is TRBV14 and J is TRBJ1-2; D is undetermined. Germline V gene data show CDR1 as SGHDN and CDR2 as FVKESK. V was clipped by 1 base and J by 0 bases, with 15 bases between them. The CDR3 is 17 residues long. For the CDR3, the DNA is TGTGCCAGCAGCCAAGGGTCTTCCGGCCGTACTAACTATGGCTACACCTTC. It encodes CASSQGSSGRTNYGYTF.

This chain uses TRBV3-1 (or the pseudogene TRBV3-2) with TRBJ1-3; D remains ambiguous. Per the germline V gene, CDR1 is LGHDT and CDR2 is YNNKEL (reference sequence). This CDR3 is 13 amino acids long. Trimming took off 3 bases at V and 10 bases at J, with 13 bases between the two ends. The CDR3 reads CASSQTIGITIYF. The CDR3 DNA sequence: TGTGCCAGCAGCCAGACGATTGGGATAACCATATATTTT.

V and J are TRBV5-1 and TRBJ1-1; 7 bases are shared with TRBD1. The V gene's germline CDR1 is SGHRS and CDR2 YFSETQ. CDR3 length: 15 amino acids. The V segment lost 0 bases and the J segment 4 bases; nucleotides outside the gene matches: 6. CDR3 bases: TGCGCCAGCAGCTTGGAGGGGGCTGGGCGCACTGAAGCTTTCTTT. As protein: CASSLEGAGRTEAFF.

The chain uses TRBV28 and TRBJ2-1, with 9 bases aligning to TRBD2. CDR3 length equals 17 residues. V lost 7 bases, J lost 0 bases, and 10 bases stayed unmatched. Germline V lookup: CDR1 MDHEN, CDR2 SYDVKM. Written as DNA, the CDR3 is TGTGCCAGCACCCATAGCGGGAGCCTTAGCTCCTACAATGAGCAGTTCTTC. Protein product: CASTHSGSLSSYNEQFF.

This clone was found once. The chain links TRBV14 to TRBJ2-7; either TRBD1 or TRBD2 may supply D (5 bases each). This CDR3 has 14 amino acids. Germline CDR1 and CDR2: SGHDN and FVKESK. V dropped 4 bases and J dropped 3 bases, with 13 bases sitting between them. The CDR3 spells CASSLRGRLYEQYF. The CDR3 nucleotides read TGTGCCAGCAGCCTGAGGGGTAGGCTCTACGAGCAGTACTTC. Full variable domain (remainder filled in from reference TRBV14 and TRBJ2-7): EAGVTQFPSHSVIEKGQTVTLRCDPISGHDNLYWYRRVMGKEIKFLLHFVKESKQDESGMPNNRFLAERTGGTYSTLKVQPAELEDSGVYFCASSLRGRLYEQYFGPGTRLTVT.

This chain joins TRBV18 and TRBJ1-5, with D possibly matching TRBD1 (6 bases). The germline CDR1 and CDR2 sequences are KGHSH and LQKENI. The CDR3 has 13 amino acids. Trimming pared 3 bases from V and 5 bases from J, leaving 8 bases between. This CDR3 reads CASSPDRDQPQHF. CDR3 nucleotides: TGTGCCAGCTCACCGGACAGAGATCAGCCCCAGCATTTT.

This clone showed up just a few times. The chain links TRBV10-3 to TRBJ2-7; the match to TRBD2 covers 9 bases. CDR1 ENHRY and CDR2 SYGVKD come from the germline V gene. This CDR3 comprises 14 residues. The V and J ends lost 10 bases and 1 base, in that order; junction bases with no gene match: 8. The CDR3, as DNA: TGTGCCACCAACGGACTAGCGTCTTCCTACGAGCAGTACTTC. This gives the protein CATNGLASSYEQYF.

This rearrangement joins TRBV10-3 to TRBJ2-7, with D perhaps TRBD2 (5 bases). The CDR3 consists of 16 residues. Germline assignment: CDR1 ENHRY and CDR2 SYGVKD. The V gene lost 0 bases and the J gene lost 1 base, with 13 bases spanning the gap. The CDR3 here is CAISESLGRESYEQYF. DNA of the CDR3: TGTGCCATCAGTGAGTCCTTAGGACGGGAATCCTACGAGCAGTACTTC.

The rearrangement joins TRBV5-1 to TRBJ2-5; perhaps D is TRBD1 or TRBD2 (5 bases each). Trimming removed 0 bases from V and 3 bases from J, with 18 bases in between. This CDR3 contains 17 residues. Germline loops: CDR1 SGHRS, CDR2 YFSETQ. CDR3 DNA sequence: TGCGCCAGCAGCTTGGTTCCCGGGCTAGCAGGGAAAGAGACCCAGTACTTC. It is translated as CASSLVPGLAGKETQYF. The whole variable domain, remainder taken from reference TRBV5-1 and TRBJ2-5, is KAGVTQTPRYLIKTRGQQVTLSCSPISGHRSVSWYQQTPGQGLQFLFEYFSETQRNKGNFPGRFSGRQFSNSRSEMNVSTLELGDSALYLCASSLVPGLAGKETQYFGPGTRLLVL.

CDR3 DNA sequence: TGTGCCAGCAGGCTCGGGACGATTAATTCACCCCTCCACTTT. Translation: CASRLGTINSPLHF. The V gene is TRBV28, the J gene TRBJ1-6; TRBD1 is a possible D gene (5 bases). Germline CDR1 is MDHEN and CDR2 is SYDVKM. CDR3 length: 14 residues. Trimming took 6 bases from V and 6 from J, leaving 12 bases between them.

The V gene is TRBV3-1 (or the pseudogene TRBV3-2), the J gene TRBJ1-5; 7 bases are shared with TRBD1. V was clipped by 4 bases and J by 4 bases; unmatched bases: 4. Germline assignment: CDR1 LGHDT and CDR2 YNNKEL (reference sequence). The CDR3 covers 14 residues. CDR3 DNA sequence: TGTGCCAGCAGCCCGGACAGGTCGAATCAGCCCCAGCATTTT. It translates to CASSPDRSNQPQHF.

The chain uses TRBV4-1 and TRBJ1-2; D is uncertain. V was trimmed by 2 bases and J by 2 bases, leaving 9 bases between them. Germline V gene data show CDR1 as MGHRA and CDR2 as YSYEKL. CDR3 size: 14 residues. The CDR3 sequence: CASSQQVHNYGYTF. Written as DNA, the CDR3 is TGCGCCAGCAGCCAACAGGTTCACAACTATGGCTACACCTTC.

The rearrangement links TRBV5-1 to TRBJ2-2; D is uncertain. The CDR3 length is 15 residues. V was shortened by 2 bases and J by 7 bases, with 15 bases between the two germline ends. The germline V gene has CDR1 SGHRS and CDR2 YFSETQ. The CDR3 sequence: CASSLSGPLVGELFF. The CDR3 DNA sequence: TGCGCCAGCAGCTTATCCGGGCCCCTGGTCGGGGAGCTGTTTTTT.

This sequence joins TRBV3-1 (or the pseudogene TRBV3-2) and TRBJ1-1; maybe TRBD1 (6 bases). V was shortened by 4 bases and J by 4 bases, with 13 bases between the two germline ends. The CDR3 extends over 14 amino acids. CDR1 and CDR2 from the germline V gene are LGHDT and YNNKEL (reference sequence). The CDR3 sequence is CASSRVGGTTEAFF. CDR3 DNA sequence: TGTGCCAGCAGCCGTGTAGGGGGTACCACTGAAGCTTTCTTT.

This clone was counted between two and nine times. The V gene is TRBV5-4, the J gene TRBJ2-7, with 8 positions matching TRBD1. Germline CDR1 and CDR2: SGHNT and YYREEE (reference sequence). The J segment lost 6 bases and the V segment lost 4 bases, leaving 3 bases of the junction unmatched. The length of the CDR3 is 12 residues. The chain's CDR3 is CASSPTGGEQYF. The CDR3 region has the DNA TGTGCCAGCAGCCCAACAGGGGGCGAGCAGTACTTC.

The V and J genes are TRBV11-3 and TRBJ2-3; the D is unclear. Germline assignment: CDR1 SGHNT and CDR2 YENEEA. The CDR3 runs 13 residues. The V end was cut by 5 bases, the J end by 3 bases, with 9 bases between. For the CDR3, the DNA is TGTGCCAGCAGCCCGAGACGGACAGATACGCAGTATTTT. Protein: CASSPRRTDTQYF.

A single count supports this clone. The chain joins TRBV21-1 to TRBJ1-6; whether TRBD1, the table's D call, matches the DNA was not checked. TRBV21-1 is assigned pseudogene status. This CDR3 is 15 amino acids long. The CDR3 here is CASSKDREGPSPLHF. CDR3 DNA: TGTGCCAGCAGCAAAGACAGGGAAGGCCCTTCACCCCTCCACTTT.

V gene TRBV13 combines with J gene TRBJ1-2, with a weak D call TRBD1 (6 bases). Trimming took 3 bases from V and 3 from J, leaving 20 bases between them. This CDR3 region has 17 residues. CDR1 PRHDT and CDR2 FYEKMQ come from the germline V gene (reference sequence). This chain's CDR3 is CASSFLALDRRDYGYTF. The CDR3, as DNA: TGTGCCAGCAGCTTCCTGGCCCTTGACAGGCGGGACTATGGCTACACCTTC. Full variable domain (remainder filled in from reference TRBV13 and TRBJ1-2): AAGVIQSPRHLIKEKRETATLKCYPIPRHDTVYWYQQGPGQDPQFLISFYEKMQSDKGSIPDRFSAQQFSDYHSELNMSSLELGDSALYFCASSFLALDRRDYGYTFGSGTRLTVV.

The V gene is TRBV7-2, the J gene TRBJ2-7, with a tentative D call TRBD2 (6 bases). CDR1 is SGHTA, CDR2 FQGNSA, per germline. Trimming took 5 bases from V and 3 from J, leaving 14 bases between them. This CDR3 comprises 14 residues. CDR3: CASSPSRGNYEQYF. CDR3 nucleotides: TGTGCCAGCAGCCCTAGCCGGGGGAACTACGAGCAGTACTTC.

This rearrangement joins TRBV30 to TRBJ1-2; tentative D call: TRBD1 (6 bases). Trimming removed 1 base from V and 5 bases from J, with 8 bases in between. The germline gives CDR1 GTSNPN, CDR2 SVGIG (reference sequence). This CDR3 is built from 12 residues. This CDR3 is CAWSGQDYGYTF. The CDR3 DNA reads as TGTGCCTGGAGTGGACAGGATTATGGCTACACCTTC.

The rearrangement uses TRBV28 and TRBJ1-1; D is unclear. V was cut by 1 base and J by 3 bases, with 6 bases left in between. The CDR3 covers 13 residues. Per germline, CDR1 MDHEN and CDR2 SYDVKM. In DNA form, the CDR3 reads TGTGCCAGCAGTTTATATCGTCACACTGAAGCTTTCTTT. It encodes CASSLYRHTEAFF.

The rearrangement uses TRBV3-1 (or the pseudogene TRBV3-2) and TRBJ2-7; 8 bases line up with TRBD2. The length of the CDR3 is 14 residues. V lost 4 bases and J lost 8; bases outside the gene matches: 10. Germline values: CDR1 LGHDT, CDR2 YNNKEL (reference sequence). CDR3 nucleotides: TGTGCCAGCAGCCTTGGGACTAGTCCTACGCAGCAGTACTTC. Translated: CASSLGTSPTQQYF.

The chain is built from TRBV19 and TRBJ2-1; 12 bases align to TRBD2. CDR1 and CDR2 from the germline V gene are LNHDA and SQIVND (reference sequence). The CDR3 has 14 amino acids. J gave up 8 bases and V 6 bases, and 5 bases lay outside the gene matches. CDR3 DNA sequence: TGTGCCAGTAGCCGACTAGCGGGAGATGATGAGCAGTTCTTC. Its translation: CASSRLAGDDEQFF.